This T cell receptor (beta chain) was captured in a study of a mutant IDH1 vaccine in newly diagnosed glioma. On this clone: What it binds is unknown.

V shed 7 bases and J shed 1 base, with 10 bases lying between them. CDR3 length equals 13 residues. Germline V gene sequence: CDR1 LNHDA, CDR2 SQIVND (reference sequence). The assay was immunoSEQ multiplex PCR, and TCRdb's table has in-frame clones only and misses some. Of about 60,000 clones in the sample, approximately 80% were seen once. Time point described: week 11, during vaccination. Topical imiquimod was applied with each vaccine dose, which held 300 ug of mutant IDH1 20-mer peptide. The chain links TRBV19 to TRBJ1-1; D ambiguous. The clonotype comes from a man between 25 and 39 years old with glioma. Sequenced here: PBMCs, sampled from a glioma patient whose treatment included an IDH1 peptide vaccine. Written as DNA, the CDR3 is TGTGCCAGTATTGCCGACAAGAACACTGAAGCTTTCTTT. It specifies CASIADKNTEAFF.